This T cell receptor (beta chain) was sequenced during a study of graft-versus-host responses after intestinal transplantation. Overall study context: Anti-thymocyte globulin induction, then tacrolimus and steroids for two to four years, went to all recipients.

Concerning this clone: The antigen is not known.

CDR1 LGHNA and CDR2 YNFKEQ come from the germline V gene. This CDR3 comprises 15 residues. Trimming took off 0 bases at V and 8 bases at J, with 11 bases between the two ends. Profiling relied on immunoSEQ multiplex PCR, and the TCRdb table lists in-frame clones only, not all of them. The sample comprises roughly 80,000 clones, approximately 92% of which are singletons, and approximately 0.7% rests with the top ten. General observations from the study: GvH clones detected in recipient marrow included some appearing first in ileum or blood. High graft-versus-host to host-versus-graft T cell clonal ratios marked allografts of patients with graft-donor macrochimerism. Early after transplant, HvG clones declined as circulating GvH clones peaked.

This receptor was obtained from a human patient who received an intestinal transplant, so some T cells may come from the graft donor. Sample: PBMCs, taken 98 days after intestinal transplantation. V usage is TRBV4-2 and J usage is TRBJ1-6; D gene uncertain. CDR3 amino acids: CASSQEAHEDSPLHF. The CDR3 DNA sequence: TGTGCCAGCAGCCAAGAGGCCCATGAGGATTCACCCCTCCACTTT.